The 6 T cell receptor beta chains below were found in one sample sequenced in a study of beta chain features in type 1 diabetes (dated by TCRdb to between 2017 and 2018). General conclusions and limits of the study: In all four CD4+ subsets, TCRB CDR3 length was moderately but significantly shorter in type 1 diabetes patients.

To prepare the library, the immunoSEQ multiplex PCR assay was applied. The entire amount of isolated RNA was reverse transcribed using the High Capacity cDNA Reverse Transcription Kit, so the sequenced TCRB transcripts were expressed ones. In TCRdb, the immuneACCESS table is reduced to in-frame sequences with V and J assigned. These tables do not hold every clone; where another copy was compared, an unresolved V gene accounts for under half, and the others remain unexplained. This sample lists about 340,000 clones; around 9% were detected once. The ten largest account for roughly 0.99% of the sample. These receptors lack a known antigen. Sequencing input: central memory CD4+ T cells from blood. The source is a man between 25 and 39 years old with type 1 diabetes.

This clone was counted a few times. The chain has TRBV6-6 and TRBJ2-6; D is tentatively TRBD1 or TRBD2 (5 bases each). CDR3 length: 11 amino acids. The germline V and J ends were trimmed by 6 bases and 15 bases, with 12 bases remaining between them. Germline V gives CDR1 MNHNY, CDR2 SVGAGI (reference sequence). The CDR3 DNA sequence: TGTGCCAGCAGCGACGGGGCGACCCTGACTTTC. The encoded protein is CASSDGATLTF.

In its sample, this clone was seen a few times. The rearrangement uses TRBV30 and TRBJ2-2; maybe TRBD2 (5 bases). The CDR3 is made up of 14 amino acids. Trimming stripped 5 bases from V and 4 bases from J, with 14 bases between. Germline CDR1 and CDR2: GTSNPN and SVGIG (reference sequence). The CDR3 region is CAWDLGLSTGELFF. In nucleotides, the CDR3 is TGTGCCTGGGATTTAGGACTGAGCACCGGGGAGCTGTTTTTT.

This clone turned up a few times. This chain uses TRBV6-6 with TRBJ1-5; D possibly corresponds to TRBD1 (6 bases). Trimming took off 5 bases at V and 5 bases at J, with 13 bases between the two ends. Germline V gene lookup returns CDR1 MNHNY and CDR2 SVGAGI (reference sequence). The CDR3 extends over 14 amino acids. CDR3 sequence reads: CASSPQGNHQPQHF. The DNA for the CDR3 is TGTGCCAGCAGTCCACAGGGAAACCATCAGCCCCAGCATTTT.

This clone was seen a few times. Written as DNA, the CDR3 is TGTGCCAGCAGCCGCAACAGGGACGACTATGGCTACACCTTC. Encoded protein: CASSRNRDDYGYTF. The chain carries TRBV7-2 and TRBJ1-2, with D possibly matching TRBD1 (6 bases). The length of the CDR3 is 14 residues. Germline assignment: CDR1 SGHTA and CDR2 FQGNSA. V dropped 5 bases and J dropped 3 bases, with 13 bases sitting between them.

V gene TRBV5-6 combines with J gene TRBJ2-5, with 7 bases aligning to TRBD1. The CDR3 consists of 14 residues. The V gene's germline CDR1 is SGHDT and CDR2 YYEEEE. Unmatched junction bases numbered 6, after V lost 4 bases and J lost 3 bases. The CDR3 is CASSPRGRKETQYF. As DNA, the CDR3 is TGTGCCAGCAGCCCGAGGGGGCGAAAAGAGACCCAGTACTTC.

This chain links TRBV4-3 with TRBJ2-6; maybe TRBD1 (5 bases). V was trimmed by 4 bases and J by 0 bases, leaving 10 bases between them. Germline assignment: CDR1 LGHNA and CDR2 YSLEER. The CDR3 covers 16 residues. CDR3 bases: TGCGCCAGCAGCCTAGGGGCCAACTCTGGGGCCAACGTCCTGACTTTC. This gives the protein CASSLGANSGANVLTF.